The clone carrying this T cell receptor beta chain came up a few times. This entry is derived from a study of T cells in Graves' hyperthyroidism and ophthalmopathy. Amplification yielded TCR beta CDR3 regions, with RNA transcripts as the source. The primer set for the first-round RT-PCR of the TCR CDR3 was HTBI. TCRdb re-called the multiplex PCR reads with MiXCR, one entry per CDR3 protein. Of 650,000 to 750,000 distinct CDR3 sequences detected, around 15% appear once; the ten largest clones hold roughly 10%. The CDR3 sequence is 16 residues long. Germline V lookup: CDR1 SEHNR, CDR2 FQNEAQ (reference sequence). The junction had 8 bases not matched to a gene; V was cut back by 4 bases and J by 5 bases.

Sequenced material: blood. This receptor was taken from a woman under 30 with Graves' hyperthyroidism. The chain combines TRBV7-9 with TRBJ2-7; TRBD2 matches at 13 bases. CDR3 nucleotides: TGTGCCAGCAGCTCCGGACTAGCGGGAGATAGCGACGAGCAGTACTTC. This gives the protein CASSSGLAGDSDEQYF.